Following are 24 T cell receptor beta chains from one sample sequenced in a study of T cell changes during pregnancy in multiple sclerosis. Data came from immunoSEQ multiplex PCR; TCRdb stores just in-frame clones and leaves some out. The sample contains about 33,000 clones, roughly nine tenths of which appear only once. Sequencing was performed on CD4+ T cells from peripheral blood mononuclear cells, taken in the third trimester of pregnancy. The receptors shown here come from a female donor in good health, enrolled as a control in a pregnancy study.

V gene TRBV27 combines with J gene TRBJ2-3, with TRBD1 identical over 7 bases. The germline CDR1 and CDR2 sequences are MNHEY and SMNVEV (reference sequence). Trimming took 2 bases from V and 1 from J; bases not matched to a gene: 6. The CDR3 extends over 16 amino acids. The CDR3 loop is CASSLRRTGGTDTQYF. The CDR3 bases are TGTGCCAGCAGTTTACGTAGGACAGGCGGCACAGATACGCAGTATTTT.

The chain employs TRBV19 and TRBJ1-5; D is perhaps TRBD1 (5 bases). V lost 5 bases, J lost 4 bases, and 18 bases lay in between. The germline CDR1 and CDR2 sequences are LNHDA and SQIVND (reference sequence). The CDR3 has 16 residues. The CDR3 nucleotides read TGTGCCAGTAGTCCCTGGGGGGGGGTAGGAAATCAGCCCCAGCATTTT. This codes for CASSPWGGVGNQPQHF.

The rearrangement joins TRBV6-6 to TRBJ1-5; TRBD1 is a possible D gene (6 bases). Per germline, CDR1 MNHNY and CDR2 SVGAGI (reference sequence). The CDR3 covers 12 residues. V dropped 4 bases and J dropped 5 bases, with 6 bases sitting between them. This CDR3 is CASSSGDQPQHF. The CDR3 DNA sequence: TGTGCCAGCAGTTCAGGGGATCAGCCCCAGCATTTT.

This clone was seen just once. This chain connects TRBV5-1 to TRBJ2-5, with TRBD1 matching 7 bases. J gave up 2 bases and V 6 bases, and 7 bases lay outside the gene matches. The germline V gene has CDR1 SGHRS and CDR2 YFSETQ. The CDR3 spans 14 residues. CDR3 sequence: CASTRGTAQETQYF. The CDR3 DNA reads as TGCGCCAGCACCCGAGGGACAGCACAAGAGACCCAGTACTTC.

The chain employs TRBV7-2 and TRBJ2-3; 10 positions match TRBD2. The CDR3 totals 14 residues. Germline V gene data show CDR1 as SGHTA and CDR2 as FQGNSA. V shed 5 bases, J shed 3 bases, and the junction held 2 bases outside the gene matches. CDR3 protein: CASSRTSGTDTQYF. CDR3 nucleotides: TGTGCCAGCAGCCGGACTAGCGGAACAGATACGCAGTATTTT.

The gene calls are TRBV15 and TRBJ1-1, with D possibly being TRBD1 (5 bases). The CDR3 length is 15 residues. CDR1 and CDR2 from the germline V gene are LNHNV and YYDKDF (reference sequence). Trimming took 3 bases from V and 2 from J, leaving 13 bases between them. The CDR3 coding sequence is TGTGCCACCAGCAGTAGGAAGGGGTACAACACTGAAGCTTTCTTT. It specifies CATSSRKGYNTEAFF. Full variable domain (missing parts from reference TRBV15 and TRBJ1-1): DAMVIQNPRYQVTQFGKPVTLSCSQTLNHNVMYWYQQKSSQAPKLLFHYYDKDFNNEADTPDNFQSRRPNTSFCFLDIRSPGLGDTAMYLCATSSRKGYNTEAFFGQGTRLTVV.

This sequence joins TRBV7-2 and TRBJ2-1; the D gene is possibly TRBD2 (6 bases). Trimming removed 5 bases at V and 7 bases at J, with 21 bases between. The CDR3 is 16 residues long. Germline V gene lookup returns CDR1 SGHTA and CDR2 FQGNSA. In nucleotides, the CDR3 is TGTGCCAGCAGCCTCTATAGGAGGGAACTTCCGAATGAGCAGTTCTTC. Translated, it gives CASSLYRRELPNEQFF.

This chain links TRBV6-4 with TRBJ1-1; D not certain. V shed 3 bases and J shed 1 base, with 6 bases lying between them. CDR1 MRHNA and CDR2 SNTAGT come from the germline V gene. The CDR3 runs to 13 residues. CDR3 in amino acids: CASSEVGNTEAFF. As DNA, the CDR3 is TGTGCCAGCAGTGAAGTCGGGAACACTGAAGCTTTCTTT.

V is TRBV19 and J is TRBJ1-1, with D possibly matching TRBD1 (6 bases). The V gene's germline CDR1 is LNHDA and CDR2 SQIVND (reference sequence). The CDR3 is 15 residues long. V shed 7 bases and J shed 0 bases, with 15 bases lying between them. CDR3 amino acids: CASKKQGRMNTEAFF. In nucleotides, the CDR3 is TGTGCCAGTAAGAAGCAGGGGCGAATGAACACTGAAGCTTTCTTT. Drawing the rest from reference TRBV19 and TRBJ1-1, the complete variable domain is DGGITQSPKYLFRKEGQNVTLSCEQNLNHDAMYWYRQDPGQGLRLIYYSQIVNDFQKGDIAEGYSVSREKKESFPLTVTSAQKNPTAFYLCASKKQGRMNTEAFFGQGTRLTVV.

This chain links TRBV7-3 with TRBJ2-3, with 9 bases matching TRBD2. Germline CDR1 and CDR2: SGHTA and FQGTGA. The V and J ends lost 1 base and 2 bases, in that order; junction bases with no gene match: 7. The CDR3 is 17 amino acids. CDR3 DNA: TGTGCCAGCAGCTTAAGTGCGGGAGGGTCCTACACAGATACGCAGTATTTT. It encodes CASSLSAGGSYTDTQYF.

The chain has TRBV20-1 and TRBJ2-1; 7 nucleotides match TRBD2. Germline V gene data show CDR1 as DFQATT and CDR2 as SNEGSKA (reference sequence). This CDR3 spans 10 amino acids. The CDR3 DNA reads TGCAGGGGGGGGAACAATGAGCAGTTCTTC. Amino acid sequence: CRGGNNEQFF.

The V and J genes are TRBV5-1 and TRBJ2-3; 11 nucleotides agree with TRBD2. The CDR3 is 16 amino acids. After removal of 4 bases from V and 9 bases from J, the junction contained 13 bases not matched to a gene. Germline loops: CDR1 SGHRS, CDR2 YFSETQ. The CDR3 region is CASSILSGRAVSTQYF. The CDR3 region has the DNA TGCGCCAGCAGCATACTTAGCGGGAGGGCCGTATCAACGCAGTATTTT.

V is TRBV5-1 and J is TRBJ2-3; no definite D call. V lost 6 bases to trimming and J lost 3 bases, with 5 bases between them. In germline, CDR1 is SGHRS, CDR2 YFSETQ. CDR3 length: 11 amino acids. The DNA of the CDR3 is TGCGCCAGCACCCAAACAGATACGCAGTATTTT. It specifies CASTQTDTQYF.

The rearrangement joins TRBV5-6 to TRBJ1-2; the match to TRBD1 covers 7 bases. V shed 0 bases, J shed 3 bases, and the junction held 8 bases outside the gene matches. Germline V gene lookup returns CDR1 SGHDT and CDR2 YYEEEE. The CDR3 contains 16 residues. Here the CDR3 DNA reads TGTGCCAGCAGCTTGGTTGGGACAGATGATTACTATGGCTACACCTTC. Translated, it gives CASSLVGTDDYYGYTF.

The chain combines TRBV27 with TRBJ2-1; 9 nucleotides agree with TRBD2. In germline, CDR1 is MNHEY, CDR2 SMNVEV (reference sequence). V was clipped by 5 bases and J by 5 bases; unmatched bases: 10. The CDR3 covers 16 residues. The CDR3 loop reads CASSTRGLARHNEQFF. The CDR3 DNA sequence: TGTGCCAGCAGTACCCGCGGACTAGCGCGACACAATGAGCAGTTCTTC.

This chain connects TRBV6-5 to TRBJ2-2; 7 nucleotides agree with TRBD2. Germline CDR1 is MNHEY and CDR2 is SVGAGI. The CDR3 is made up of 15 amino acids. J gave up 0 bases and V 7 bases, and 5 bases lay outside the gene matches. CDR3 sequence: CASTLGGANTGELFF. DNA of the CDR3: TGTGCCAGCACCTTGGGGGGGGCGAACACCGGGGAGCTGTTTTTT.

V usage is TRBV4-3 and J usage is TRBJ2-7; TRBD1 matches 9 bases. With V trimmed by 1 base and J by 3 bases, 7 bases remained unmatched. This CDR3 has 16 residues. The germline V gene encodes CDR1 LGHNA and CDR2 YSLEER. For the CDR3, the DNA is TGCGCCAGCAGCCAAGTAGTCGGACAGGGGAACTACGAGCAGTACTTC. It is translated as CASSQVVGQGNYEQYF.

CDR3 region: CATSKPGGPYNEQFF. CDR3 coding DNA: TGTGCCACCAGCAAACCAGGGGGCCCTTACAATGAGCAGTTCTTC. The chain joins TRBV15 to TRBJ2-1; TRBD1 aligns across 8 bases. Germline-derived CDR1 and CDR2 are LNHNV and YYDKDF (reference sequence). This CDR3 is 15 amino acids long. V shed 4 bases, J shed 4 bases, and the junction held 6 bases outside the gene matches.

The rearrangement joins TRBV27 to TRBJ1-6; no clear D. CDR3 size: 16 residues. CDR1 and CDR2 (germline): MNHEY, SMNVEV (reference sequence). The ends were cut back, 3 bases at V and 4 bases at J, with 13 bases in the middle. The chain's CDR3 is CASSLSQASYNSPLHF. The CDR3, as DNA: TGTGCCAGCAGTTTGTCGCAGGCGTCGTATAATTCACCCCTCCACTTT.

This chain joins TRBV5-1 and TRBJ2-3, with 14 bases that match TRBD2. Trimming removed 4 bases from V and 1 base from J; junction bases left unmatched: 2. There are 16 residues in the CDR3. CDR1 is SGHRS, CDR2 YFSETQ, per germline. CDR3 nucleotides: TGCGCCAGCAGCCCGGGACTAGCGGGGGGCACAGATACGCAGTATTTT. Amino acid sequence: CASSPGLAGGTDTQYF.

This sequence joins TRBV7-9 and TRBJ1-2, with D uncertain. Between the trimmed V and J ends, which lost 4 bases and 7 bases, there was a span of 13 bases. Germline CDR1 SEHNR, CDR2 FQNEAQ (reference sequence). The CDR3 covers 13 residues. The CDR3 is CASSSDSQAGYTF. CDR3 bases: TGTGCCAGCAGCTCCGATTCCCAGGCTGGCTACACCTTC.

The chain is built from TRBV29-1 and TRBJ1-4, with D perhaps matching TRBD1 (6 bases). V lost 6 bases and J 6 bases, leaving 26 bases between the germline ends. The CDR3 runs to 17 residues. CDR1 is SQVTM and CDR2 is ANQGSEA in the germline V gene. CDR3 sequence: CSVEILGGGRGDEKLFF. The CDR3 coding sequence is TGCAGCGTCGAGATCCTAGGGGGGGGCCGCGGCGATGAAAAACTGTTTTTT.

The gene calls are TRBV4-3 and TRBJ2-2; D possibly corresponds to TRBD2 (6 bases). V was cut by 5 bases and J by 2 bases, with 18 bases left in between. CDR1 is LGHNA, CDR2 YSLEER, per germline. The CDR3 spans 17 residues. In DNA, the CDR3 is TGCGCCAGCAGCGAGGGCCCCGGGACTGTAAACACCGGGGAGCTGTTTTTT. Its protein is CASSEGPGTVNTGELFF.

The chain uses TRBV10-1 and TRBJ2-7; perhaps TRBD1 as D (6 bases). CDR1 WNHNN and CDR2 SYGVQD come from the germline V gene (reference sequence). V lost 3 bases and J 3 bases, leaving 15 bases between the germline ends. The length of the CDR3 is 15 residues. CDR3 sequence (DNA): TGCGCCAGCAGTGATAGACCCGGACAGAACTACGAGCAGTACTTC. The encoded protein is CASSDRPGQNYEQYF.